These 11 T cell receptor beta chains originate from one sample sequenced in a study of graft-versus-host responses after intestinal transplantation. Antigens of these TCRs are unknown. Method: immunoSEQ multiplex PCR; TCRdb's copy keeps in-frame clones and lacks some. The sample shows about 130,000 clones, more than 80% of them seen only once. The source was unstimulated CD4+ T cells sorted from spleen or lymph node cells, collected before intestinal transplant. The receptors derive from a human donor who received an intestinal transplant.

The chain is built from TRBV11-3 and TRBJ1-6, with D unclear. The germline V gene encodes CDR1 SGHNT and CDR2 YENEEA. CDR3 length: 12 amino acids. Trimming cost V 6 bases and J 6 bases, with 6 bases left between them. CDR3 bases: TGTGCCAGCAGTTTTACTAATTCACCCCTCCACTTT. Amino acids: CASSFTNSPLHF.

This rearrangement joins TRBV4-1 to TRBJ1-3; 7 bases map to TRBD1. The CDR3 totals 17 residues. Germline CDR1 MGHRA, CDR2 YSYEKL. The trim removed 1 base at V and 4 bases at J, leaving 10 bases unmatched. This chain's CDR3 is CASSQAWSRGSGNTIYF. The CDR3 DNA reads TGCGCCAGCAGCCAAGCATGGTCCAGGGGGTCGGGAAACACCATATATTTT.

This chain connects TRBV4-1 to TRBJ1-6; 9 nucleotides agree with TRBD1. The germline V gene has CDR1 MGHRA and CDR2 YSYEKL. There are 17 residues in the CDR3. J was trimmed by 5 bases and V by 0 bases; bases with no gene match: 5. CDR3 bases: TGCGCCAGCAGCCAAGATACCCGGGACAGGGATAATTCACCCCTCCACTTT. This sequence encodes CASSQDTRDRDNSPLHF.

The chain recombines TRBV5-6 with TRBJ2-3, with D unresolved. The V and J ends lost 2 bases and 6 bases respectively, with 10 bases between them. This CDR3 has 13 residues. Germline lookup yields CDR1 SGHDT and CDR2 YYEEEE. The CDR3 bases are TGTGCCAGCAGCTTACCGAAAGCCGATACGCAGTATTTT. Translating it yields CASSLPKADTQYF.

The V call is TRBV4-1, the J call TRBJ2-3; TRBD2 agrees at 8 bases. V gave up 2 bases and J gave up 6 bases; unmatched junction bases: 13. This CDR3 is built from 17 residues. From germline, CDR1 is MGHRA and CDR2 YSYEKL. CDR3: CASSQSRGGALGDTQYF. The CDR3 DNA reads TGCGCCAGCAGCCAATCCCGGGGGGGTGCCCTCGGCGATACGCAGTATTTT.

This clone came up once. The chain combines TRBV9 with TRBJ2-7, with 7 bases identical to TRBD1. The CDR3 has 14 amino acids. The junction had 6 bases not matched to a gene; V was cut back by 4 bases and J by 2 bases. Germline loops: CDR1 SGDLS, CDR2 YYNGEE. The DNA of the CDR3 is TGTGCCAGCAGCCCCACCGGGACAGCCTACGAGCAGTACTTC. Its translation: CASSPTGTAYEQYF. Based on the CDR3 plus reference TRBV9 and TRBJ2-7, the full variable domain is DSGVTQTPKHLITATGQRVTLRCSPRSGDLSVYWYQQSLDQGLQFLIQYYNGEERAKGNILERFSAQQFPDLHSELNLSSLELGDSALYFCASSPTGTAYEQYFGPGTRLTVT.

The chain uses TRBV27 and TRBJ1-1; TRBD1 aligns across 11 bases. This CDR3 contains 14 residues. Germline assignment: CDR1 MNHEY and CDR2 SMNVEV (reference sequence). V shed 7 bases, J shed 4 bases, and the junction held 5 bases outside the gene matches. DNA for the CDR3: TGTGCCAGCACTCGGACAGGGGGCTTCACTGAAGCTTTCTTT. Its translation: CASTRTGGFTEAFF.

V gene TRBV7-6 combines with J gene TRBJ2-1; 10 nucleotides agree with TRBD1. This CDR3 is 15 amino acids long. The V and J ends lost 1 base and 7 bases, in that order; junction bases with no gene match: 4. In germline, CDR1 is SGHVS, CDR2 FNYEAQ. The CDR3 region has the DNA TGTGCCAGCAGCTTAGGAATGGACAGGGGGAATGAGCAGTTCTTC. It specifies CASSLGMDRGNEQFF.

This clone was seen just once. J is TRBJ1-5 and V is TRBV19, with a tentative D call TRBD1 (5 bases). The CDR3 covers 14 residues. V was shortened by 11 bases and J by 0 bases, with 14 bases between the two germline ends. CDR1 and CDR2 (germline): LNHDA, SQIVND (reference sequence). CDR3 DNA: TGTGCCGGGGGGGGAGTCCATAGCAATCAGCCCCAGCATTTT. Translating it yields CAGGGVHSNQPQHF.

The chain links TRBV4-1 to TRBJ2-1, with a possible D match to TRBD1 (5 bases). CDR3 size: 16 residues. Trimming took off 1 base at V and 3 bases at J, with 13 bases between the two ends. CDR1 is MGHRA, CDR2 YSYEKL, per germline. CDR3: CASSQVQGSIYNEQFF. The CDR3, as DNA: TGCGCCAGCAGCCAAGTTCAGGGTTCCATCTACAATGAGCAGTTCTTC.

The chain carries TRBV18 and TRBJ2-6, with 11 bases aligning to TRBD1. The J segment lost 10 bases and the V segment lost 0 bases, leaving 5 bases of the junction unmatched. This CDR3 spans 16 amino acids. The V gene's germline CDR1 is KGHSH and CDR2 LQKENI. The CDR3 DNA is TGTGCCAGCTCACCACCTGGGACAGGGGGTCAAAACGTCCTGACTTTC. Translation gives CASSPPGTGGQNVLTF.